Listed below are T cell receptor beta chains from one sample, sequenced in a study of T cell responses to AZD1222 COVID-19 vaccine. Profiling relied on immunoSEQ multiplex PCR, and the TCRdb table lists in-frame clones only, not all of them. The sample contains roughly 130,000 clones, under 95% of which appear only once. The material was peripheral blood, obtained on day 0 of AZD1222 vaccination. The source is an adult in good health. Both conserved end residues are part of each CDR3. A D gene is named only where the DNA matches it firmly. For some rows the clone size is stated as once, few or many, or as a class when expanded; others skip it.

J gene,CDR3 length,clone size,V gene,D gene,CDR3 protein,CDR3 DNA
TRBJ1-2,15,NA,TRBV7-2,NA,CASLEISGDTYGYTF,TGTGCCAGCCTAGAAATTTCGGGAGACACCTATGGCTACACCTTC
TRBJ2-1,12,NA,TRBV5-1,NA,CASSRERNEQFF,TGCGCCAGCAGCCGTGAGCGCAATGAGCAGTTCTTC
TRBJ2-5,17,NA,TRBV3-1/TRBV3-2,TRBD2,CASRTASGRRGQETQYF,TGTGCCAGCAGGACCGCTAGCGGGAGGAGGGGGCAAGAGACCCAGTACTTC
TRBJ1-1,14,NA,TRBV5-1,TRBD1,CASSPQGADTEAFF,TGCGCCAGCAGCCCCCAGGGGGCTGACACTGAAGCTTTCTTT
TRBJ2-7,14,NA,TRBV9,NA,CASSVEGRPGEQYF,TGTGCCAGCAGCGTAGAGGGACGTCCGGGAGAGCAGTACTTC
TRBJ2-7,15,NA,TRBV6-1,NA,CASSDKLRVSYEQYF,TGTGCCAGCAGTGACAAGCTGCGCGTCTCCTACGAGCAGTACTTC
TRBJ2-7,14,NA,TRBV7-9,TRBD1,CASSAPDRGYEQYF,TGTGCCAGCAGCGCCCCGGACAGGGGCTACGAGCAGTACTTC
TRBJ2-2,17,NA,TRBV19,NA,CASNPRWRGLNTGELFF,TGTGCCAGTAACCCGAGGTGGCGGGGGCTAAACACCGGGGAGCTGTTTTTT
TRBJ1-2,13,NA,TRBV28,TRBD1,CASTPRGGHGYTF,TGTGCCAGCACCCCCAGGGGGGGTCATGGCTACACCTTC
TRBJ2-5,13,once,TRBV9,NA,CASSVAGAETQYF,TGTGCCAGCAGCGTGGCGGGCGCAGAGACCCAGTACTTC
TRBJ1-5,14,NA,TRBV5-6,TRBD1,CASSHRGRGQPQHF,TGTGCCAGCAGCCACAGGGGGCGAGGGCAGCCCCAGCATTTT
TRBJ2-3,12,NA,TRBV19,NA,CASSPNTDTQYF,TGTGCCAGTAGTCCTAACACAGATACGCAGTATTTT
TRBJ1-2,17,NA,TRBV25-1,NA,CASSESNLRQGSNGYTF,TGTGCCAGCAGTGAATCTAACCTGCGGCAGGGTTCGAATGGCTACACCTTC
TRBJ2-1,14,NA,TRBV13,TRBD2,CASSLARGTDEQFF,TGTGCCAGCAGTCTTGCGCGGGGGACGGATGAGCAGTTCTTC
TRBJ1-1,12,NA,TRBV29-1,NA,CSVEISTGEAFF,TGCAGCGTTGAAATAAGTACTGGTGAAGCTTTCTTT
TRBJ2-1,14,NA,TRBV5-6,NA,CASSLGLPGNEQFF,TGTGCCAGCAGCTTGGGGCTGCCTGGGAATGAGCAGTTCTTC
TRBJ2-5,16,NA,TRBV4-3,NA,CASSQISLARKETQYF,TGCGCCAGCAGCCAAATCAGCCTGGCGCGAAAAGAGACCCAGTACTTC
TRBJ1-3,14,NA,TRBV6-5,NA,CASSTDSSGNTIYF,TGTGCCAGCAGTACTGACAGCTCTGGAAACACCATATATTTT
TRBJ1-1,16,NA,TRBV7-2,NA,CASSLNRYTGYTEAFF,TGTGCCAGCAGCTTAAATCGCTACACAGGTTACACTGAAGCTTTCTTT
TRBJ1-6,19,NA,TRBV13,TRBD1,CASSGDRGLGSSYNSPLHF,TGTGCCAGCAGCGGTGACAGGGGGCTCGGGAGCTCCTATAATTCACCCCTCCACTTT
TRBJ1-2,15,NA,TRBV11-2,TRBD1,CASTNPPTGGYGYTF,TGTGCCAGCACCAACCCCCCGACAGGGGGTTATGGCTACACCTTC
TRBJ1-1,17,NA,TRBV4-3,TRBD1,CASSPWDRGTMNTEAFF,TGCGCCAGCAGCCCGTGGGACAGGGGGACCATGAACACTGAAGCTTTCTTT
TRBJ2-1,13,NA,TRBV19,NA,CASSWDRGDEQFF,TGTGCCAGTAGTTGGGACCGCGGGGATGAGCAGTTCTTC
TRBJ2-5,14,NA,TRBV30,NA,CAWSADSGSVTQYF,TGTGCCTGGAGTGCGGACAGCGGATCAGTGACCCAGTACTTC
TRBJ1-2,12,NA,TRBV7-9,NA,CASSLGPRGYTF,TGTGCCAGCAGCTTAGGTCCTCGTGGCTACACCTTC
TRBJ2-5,15,NA,TRBV9,NA,CASSAQRAGQETQYF,TGTGCCAGCAGCGCCCAACGGGCGGGGCAAGAGACCCAGTACTTC
TRBJ2-7,15,NA,TRBV28,TRBD1,CASSLSGDRGSEQYF,TGTGCCAGCAGTTTATCAGGGGACAGGGGGAGCGAGCAGTACTTC
TRBJ1-6,16,NA,TRBV11-3,NA,CASSARVGTANSPLHF,TGTGCCAGCAGCGCTCGGGTGGGTACGGCGAATTCACCCCTCCACTTT
TRBJ1-2,13,NA,TRBV16,NA,CASSQSGRQKDTF,TGTGCCAGCAGCCAAAGCGGCAGGCAAAAGGACACCTTC
TRBJ2-7,14,NA,TRBV7-9,TRBD1,CASSIRQGWYEQYF,TGTGCCAGCAGCATAAGACAGGGTTGGTACGAGCAGTACTTC
TRBJ1-1,15,once,TRBV11-3,NA,CASSFSGPSNTEAFF,TGTGCCAGCAGCTTTTCCGGTCCTTCAAACACTGAAGCTTTCTTT
TRBJ2-4,15,NA,TRBV28,TRBD1,CASSTPGTGRNIQYF,TGTGCCAGCAGCACCCCCGGGACAGGGAGGAACATTCAGTACTTC
TRBJ1-2,13,NA,TRBV7-2,NA,CASSFRRDYGYTF,TGTGCCAGCAGCTTTCGAAGGGACTATGGCTACACCTTC
TRBJ2-1,13,NA,TRBV24-1,NA,CATSEPGTPKQFF,TGTGCCACCAGTGAGCCCGGGACACCTAAGCAGTTCTTC
TRBJ1-3,13,NA,TRBV12-3/TRBV12-4,NA,CASRLGVGNTIYF,TGTGCCAGCAGACTAGGCGTTGGAAACACCATATATTTT
TRBJ2-3,13,NA,TRBV11-2,NA,CASSLASSFTQYF,TGTGCCAGCAGCTTAGCCTCTAGCTTTACGCAGTATTTT
TRBJ2-1,15,NA,TRBV5-3,NA,CARSLVTLRYNEQFF,TGTGCCAGAAGCTTGGTGACCCTCCGGTATAATGAGCAGTTCTTC